This T cell receptor beta chain was sequenced in a study of T cell responses to AZD1222 COVID-19 vaccine. As regards this clone: Antigen unknown.

Trimming left V 4 bases short and J 4 bases short, with 15 bases between. Germline V gene data show CDR1 as SGHRS and CDR2 as YFSETQ. The CDR3 sequence is 14 residues long. Findings of the study overall: The CD4 TCRs associated with vaccination extended across spike and predominated at 160-218 and 743-854. The study identified only five to seven AZD1222 recipients as seropositive at baseline.

Profiled with immunoSEQ multiplex PCR; TCRdb holds only in-frame clones, not every one. The table lists 150,000 to 200,000 clones, about 94% of them singletons. This clonotype was obtained from an adult in good health. The source material was peripheral blood, sampled on day 0 of AZD1222 vaccination. The genes are TRBV5-1 and TRBJ2-7, with a possible D match to TRBD2 (6 bases). The chain's CDR3 is CASSQRVGGYEQYF. The CDR3 nucleotides are TGCGCCAGCAGCCAACGAGTGGGGGGATACGAGCAGTACTTC.